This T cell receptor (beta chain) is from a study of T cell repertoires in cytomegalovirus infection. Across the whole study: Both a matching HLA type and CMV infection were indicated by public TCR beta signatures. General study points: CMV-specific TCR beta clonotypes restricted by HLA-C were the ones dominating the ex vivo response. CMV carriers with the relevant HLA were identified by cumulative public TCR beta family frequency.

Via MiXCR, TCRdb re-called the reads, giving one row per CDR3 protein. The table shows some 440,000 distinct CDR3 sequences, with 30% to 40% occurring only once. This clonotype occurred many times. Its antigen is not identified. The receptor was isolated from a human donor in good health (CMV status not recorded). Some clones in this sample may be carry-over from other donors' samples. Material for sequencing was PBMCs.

The CDR3 bases are TGTGCCAGCAGCTTAGTAGGGCGGGGGGCCCGGGAGACCCAGTACTTC. Amino acids: CASSLVGRGARETQYF. The genes are TRBV7-2 and TRBJ2-5; 8 bases are a match to TRBD2. The CDR3 is 16 residues long. Unmatched junction bases numbered 9, after V lost 1 base and J lost 5 bases. The germline gives CDR1 SGHTA, CDR2 FQGNSA.